The 25 T cell receptor beta chains below all came from one sample that was sequenced in a study of shared clonotypes between healthy human individuals. CD8 cells regarded as naive lacked CD45RO, were positively chosen for CCR7, and omitted terminally differentiated effector memory CD45RA+ cells. The assay was immunoSEQ multiplex PCR, and TCRdb's table has in-frame clones only and misses some. Seen here are about 580,000 clones, about 98% observed once, and the top ten hold roughly 0.29%. Sequenced: naive CD8+ T cells sorted from blood. The source of these receptors is a man in his thirties or forties in good health.

The chain carries TRBV7-2 and TRBJ1-2; maybe TRBD1 (5 bases). The CDR3 has 16 amino acids. CDR1 is SGHTA, CDR2 FQGNSA, per germline. V shed 3 bases and J shed 4 bases, with 18 bases lying between them. The CDR3 DNA sequence: TGTGCCAGCAGCTTCACGCCCACGGGGACTATCTATGGCTACACCTTC. Amino acid sequence: CASSFTPTGTIYGYTF.

The chain links TRBV5-6 to TRBJ1-1; D gene unclear. V shed 3 bases and J shed 0 bases, with 6 bases lying between them. CDR1 and CDR2 (germline): SGHDT, YYEEEE. This CDR3 contains 13 residues. The CDR3, as DNA: TGTGCCAGCAGCTGGGCGCTGAACACTGAAGCTTTCTTT. Protein sequence: CASSWALNTEAFF.

This chain links TRBV6-1 with TRBJ1-1; TRBD1 is a possible D gene (5 bases). This CDR3 is 13 amino acids long. Germline V gives CDR1 MNHNS, CDR2 SASEGT. V was clipped by 3 bases and J by 11 bases, with 16 bases between them. CDR3 sequence reads: CASSDGGAPQAFF. In nucleotides, the CDR3 is TGTGCCAGCAGTGACGGAGGGGCGCCTCAGGCTTTCTTT.

V and J are TRBV7-2 and TRBJ2-3; 12 nucleotides match TRBD2. Germline loops: CDR1 SGHTA, CDR2 FQGNSA. This CDR3 is 17 amino acids long. The V segment lost 5 bases and the J segment 2 bases; nucleotides outside the gene matches: 8. The CDR3 sequence is CASSLRTSGMTTDTQYF. The CDR3 nucleotides are TGTGCCAGCAGCCTACGGACTAGCGGGATGACCACAGATACGCAGTATTTT.

This rearrangement joins TRBV9 to TRBJ2-1, with 11 bases aligning to TRBD2. V gave up 4 bases and J gave up 6 bases; unmatched junction bases: 3. Germline assignment: CDR1 SGDLS and CDR2 YYNGEE. The CDR3 loop spans 14 amino acids. In DNA, the CDR3 is TGTGCCAGCAGCTTAGCGGGAGGGAGCAATGAGCAGTTCTTC. Its translation is CASSLAGGSNEQFF.

This clone was seen just once. The chain joins TRBV27 to TRBJ2-3; 7 bases are a match to TRBD2. The V gene's germline CDR1 is MNHEY and CDR2 SMNVEV (reference sequence). The CDR3 is 17 amino acids. The ends lost 1 base at V and 0 bases at J; junction bases unmatched: 7. CDR3 sequence: CASSLFPSGTSTDTQYF. For the CDR3, the DNA is TGTGCCAGCAGTTTATTCCCTAGCGGAACTAGCACAGATACGCAGTATTTT.

The chain uses TRBV19 and TRBJ1-1; TRBD1 might be the D (5 bases). Trimming removed 7 bases from V and 5 bases from J, with 14 bases in between. The CDR3 sequence is 13 residues long. Germline V gene data show CDR1 as LNHDA and CDR2 as SQIVND (reference sequence). The CDR3 is CASMPGVGTEAFF. CDR3 bases: TGTGCCAGTATGCCGGGGGTAGGGACTGAAGCTTTCTTT.

The J gene is TRBJ2-7, the V gene TRBV27, with TRBD1 as a possible D gene (5 bases). V lost 7 bases and J lost 4, with 14 bases in between. There are 13 residues in the CDR3. Looked up from germline, CDR1 is MNHEY and CDR2 is SMNVEV (reference sequence). The CDR3 sequence: CASKGLGNYEQYF. Here the CDR3 DNA reads TGTGCCAGCAAGGGGCTAGGAAATTACGAGCAGTACTTC.

The chain has TRBV7-6 and TRBJ1-1; D possibly corresponds to TRBD1 (6 bases). Trimming left V 6 bases short and J 5 bases short, with 22 bases between. This CDR3 has 16 residues. From germline, CDR1 is SGHVS and CDR2 FNYEAQ. The CDR3 loop reads CASSLTWGGRRTEAFF. DNA for the CDR3: TGTGCCAGCAGTTTAACGTGGGGGGGGCGACGAACTGAAGCTTTCTTT.

V gene TRBV13 combines with J gene TRBJ1-1; no clear D gene. CDR3 length equals 18 residues. Trimming left V 1 base short and J 0 bases short, with 18 bases between. Germline CDR1 reads PRHDT; CDR2 reads FYEKMQ (reference sequence). This CDR3 reads CASSLDGSGPKMNTEAFF. In DNA, the CDR3 is TGTGCCAGCAGCTTAGATGGCAGCGGACCGAAAATGAACACTGAAGCTTTCTTT.

The chain links TRBV18 to TRBJ2-1; 13 bases agree with TRBD2. V dropped 4 bases and J dropped 5; count of bases not matched to a gene: 5. The CDR3 length is 16 residues. Looked up from germline, CDR1 is KGHSH and CDR2 is LQKENI. The CDR3 sequence: CASSQTSGRPHNEQFF. The CDR3 DNA follows: TGTGCCAGCTCACAGACTAGCGGGAGGCCCCACAATGAGCAGTTCTTC.

The chain is built from TRBV28 and TRBJ2-7; 8 bases line up with TRBD1. Germline V lookup: CDR1 MDHEN, CDR2 SYDVKM. The V segment lost 5 bases and the J segment 5 bases; nucleotides outside the gene matches: 5. CDR3 length equals 13 residues. The CDR3 region is CASSLQGVNEQYF. CDR3 nucleotide sequence: TGTGCCAGCAGTCTACAGGGGGTCAACGAGCAGTACTTC.

This chain uses TRBV6-1 with TRBJ1-5; TRBD1 aligns across 7 bases. The CDR3 is made up of 15 amino acids. CDR1 is MNHNS, CDR2 SASEGT, per germline. V shed 3 bases and J 11 bases; nucleotides not matched to a gene: 13. The CDR3 nucleotides are TGTGCCAGCAGTGACCCGGACAGGTGGAAGGTGTCCCAGCATTTT. This gives the protein CASSDPDRWKVSQHF.

The rearrangement uses TRBV7-3 and TRBJ2-5, with a weak D call TRBD2 (5 bases). The CDR3 extends over 15 amino acids. V lost 4 bases to trimming and J lost 5 bases, with 17 bases between them. Germline V gives CDR1 SGHTA, CDR2 FQGTGA. CDR3 region: CASSSETEGLETQYF. The CDR3, as DNA: TGTGCCAGCAGCTCCGAAACTGAGGGATTGGAGACCCAGTACTTC. Full variable domain (outside the CDR3, taken from reference TRBV7-3 and TRBJ2-5): GAGVSQTPSNKVTEKGKYVELRCDPISGHTALYWYRQSLGQGPEFLIYFQGTGAADDSGLPNDRFFAVRPEGSVSTLKIQRTERGDSAVYLCASSSETEGLETQYFGPGTRLLVL.

The CDR3 sequence is CASSEAGGTNYEQYF. CDR3 DNA sequence: TGTGCCAGCAGTGAAGCAGGGGGCACGAACTACGAGCAGTACTTC. This sequence joins TRBV6-1 and TRBJ2-7; 7 bases line up with TRBD1. V lost 0 bases to trimming and J lost 3 bases; unmatched junction nucleotides: 5. Germline CDR1 is MNHNS and CDR2 is SASEGT. This CDR3 comprises 15 residues.

The CDR3 nucleotides are TGTGCCAGCAGCTTGGCCCTCGGCCTGTCGAACACCGGGGAGCTGTTTTTT. Translating gives CASSLALGLSNTGELFF. V is TRBV5-4 and J is TRBJ2-2; D is unresolved. V was shortened by 0 bases and J by 0 bases, with 12 bases between the two germline ends. This CDR3 spans 17 amino acids. In germline, CDR1 is SGHNT, CDR2 YYREEE (reference sequence).

This clone was seen only once. The chain carries TRBV15 and TRBJ2-3; either TRBD1 or TRBD2 may fit D (6 bases each). The CDR3 has 13 residues. The germline V gene encodes CDR1 LNHNV and CDR2 YYDKDF (reference sequence). Trimming cost V 11 bases and J 6 bases, with 18 bases left between them. The CDR3 region has the DNA TGTGCCGTGGGGGGCAGGAGGGCGGATACGCAGTATTTT. Translation gives CAVGGRRADTQYF. Drawing the rest from reference TRBV15 and TRBJ2-3, the complete variable domain is DAMVIQNPRYQVTQFGKPVTLSCSQTLNHNVMYWYQQKSSQAPKLLFHYYDKDFNNEADTPDNFQSRRPNTSFCFLDIRSPGLGDTAMYLCAVGGRRADTQYFGPGTRLTVL.

The chain uses TRBV7-9 and TRBJ2-5, with D possibly TRBD1 on 6 matching bases. Trimming left V 5 bases short and J 2 bases short, with 24 bases between. Germline CDR1 and CDR2: SEHNR and FQNEAQ (reference sequence). CDR3 length equals 18 residues. CDR3 residues: CASSTNRDKTSYQETQYF. CDR3 DNA sequence: TGTGCCAGCAGCACGAACCGGGACAAGACGTCGTATCAAGAGACCCAGTACTTC.

The gene calls are TRBV13 and TRBJ2-2, with 7 bases matching TRBD1. The CDR3 has 15 amino acids. The germline V gene has CDR1 PRHDT and CDR2 FYEKMQ (reference sequence). Trimming cost V 5 bases and J 6 bases; bases outside gene matches: 9. This CDR3 reads CASSPGQFRAGELFF. CDR3 nucleotide sequence: TGTGCCAGCAGCCCGGGACAGTTTCGGGCCGGGGAGCTGTTTTTT.

This chain uses TRBV5-6 with TRBJ1-2; TRBD1 is a possible D gene (6 bases). Germline V lookup: CDR1 SGHDT, CDR2 YYEEEE. The CDR3 consists of 15 residues. Trimming left V 4 bases short and J 5 bases short, with 18 bases between. In DNA form, the CDR3 reads TGTGCCAGCAGCGTCCGGGACACGGCTCCTTATGGCTACACCTTC. Protein sequence: CASSVRDTAPYGYTF.

CDR3 bases: TGTGCCAGCAGAGGAGGGACTGAGCAGTTCTTC. Translation: CASRGGTEQFF. The chain recombines TRBV6-4 with TRBJ2-1, with D maybe TRBD2 (6 bases). Trimming removed 6 bases at V and 9 bases at J, with 9 bases between. The CDR3 is 11 amino acids. Germline V gene data show CDR1 as MRHNA and CDR2 as SNTAGT.

The chain couples TRBV7-3 to TRBJ2-5, with D perhaps given as TRBD1 or TRBD2 (5 bases each). Trimming removed 2 bases from V and 4 bases from J, with 14 bases in between. Germline loops: CDR1 SGHTA, CDR2 FQGTGA. The CDR3 is 15 residues long. In nucleotides, the CDR3 is TGTGCCAGCAGCTTACAGCAGGGACGGGGAGAGACCCAGTACTTC. It codes for CASSLQQGRGETQYF.

This chain connects TRBV30 to TRBJ2-5; D remains unclear. This CDR3 contains 12 residues. The germline gives CDR1 GTSNPN, CDR2 SVGIG (reference sequence). V shed 2 bases and J shed 5 bases, with 9 bases lying between them. The CDR3 DNA is TGTGCCTGGAGTATCGCTGGGGAGACCCAGTACTTC. This gives the protein CAWSIAGETQYF.

The sample holds one count of this clone. Other DNA sequences in the same sample also yield this CDR3. The chain links TRBV13 to TRBJ2-3; D is unresolved. Germline V CDR1 and CDR2: PRHDT, FYEKMQ (reference sequence). The CDR3 has 12 amino acids. The ends were cut back, 5 bases at V and 0 bases at J, with 3 bases in the middle. The chain's CDR3 is CASSLSTDTQYF. Here the CDR3 DNA reads TGTGCCAGCAGCCTGAGCACAGATACGCAGTATTTT.

This chain joins TRBV10-3 and TRBJ1-1; 8 positions match TRBD1. CDR3 length: 13 amino acids. V shed 11 bases and J 2 bases; nucleotides not matched to a gene: 7. Germline loops: CDR1 ENHRY, CDR2 SYGVKD. CDR3 DNA sequence: TGTGCCGTAGGGACAGGACAAAACACTGAAGCTTTCTTT. It specifies CAVGTGQNTEAFF.